This T cell receptor (beta chain) was captured in a study of blood T cell repertoires in COVID-19. Here immunoSEQ multiplex PCR was the method, and the copy in TCRdb shows in-frame clones only, minus some. In the table there are approximately 260,000 clones, approximately 79% of which are singletons. Trimming cost V 0 bases and J 5 bases; bases outside gene matches: 2. Germline-derived CDR1 and CDR2 are SGHDT and YYEEEE. There are 14 residues in the CDR3. This clonotype was obtained from a woman between 40 and 55 years old with active or convalescent COVID-19. This chain connects TRBV5-6 to TRBJ1-1; 9 bases are a match to TRBD1. Material: peripheral blood. The CDR3 DNA follows: TGTGCCAGCAGCTTGGGGACAGGGGTGACTGAAGCTTTCTTT. Translated, it gives CASSLGTGVTEAFF.